The 17 T cell receptor beta chains in this list originate from one sample, sequenced in a study of beta chain features in type 1 diabetes listed by TCRdb under 2018. Library creation used the immunoSEQ multiplex PCR assay. The entire amount of isolated RNA was reverse transcribed using the High Capacity cDNA Reverse Transcription Kit, so the sequenced TCRB transcripts were expressed ones. TCRdb limited this immuneACCESS table to in-frame rearrangements with V and J called. A share of clones is missing; checked studies link under half to unresolved V genes, and the rest is unexplained. The sample data list under 400,000 clones, and less than 20% of these were observed just once. The ten largest clones capture approximately 0.041% of the sample. The sequenced sample was naive CD4+ T cells from blood. Interpreted using the paper, the cell subset or site label stands for: true naive CD4+ T cells. The receptors here all came from a woman aged 18-35 years in good health.

The sample holds a few counts of this clone. An end of the junction does not agree with germline; a read error may underlie this. The chain carries TRBV2 and TRBJ2-1; D is undetermined. The germline CDR1 and CDR2 sequences are SNHLY and FYNNEI. The CDR3 sequence is 11 residues long. The DNA of the CDR3 is TGTGCCGGCAGTAGCCTCAATGAGCAGTTCTTC. The encoded protein is CAGSSLNEQFF.

This chain links TRBV7-2 with TRBJ2-3, with D hard to call. This CDR3 region has 16 residues. V dropped 3 bases and J dropped 4 bases, with 17 bases sitting between them. Germline V gene lookup returns CDR1 SGHTA and CDR2 FQGNSA. In nucleotides, the CDR3 is TGTGCCAGCAGCTTCGCTATTGACCCTGCGGCAGATACGCAGTATTTT. It codes for CASSFAIDPAADTQYF.

V usage is TRBV7-8 and J usage is TRBJ2-7; tentatively, D is TRBD2 (6 bases). From germline, CDR1 is SGHVS and CDR2 FQNEAQ. The CDR3 consists of 14 residues. V lost 5 bases and J 0 bases, leaving 11 bases between the germline ends. CDR3 in DNA: TGTGCCAGCAGCCCGGGACTGGTCTCCTACGAGCAGTACTTC. Translated: CASSPGLVSYEQYF.

This clone was detected only a few times. The V gene is TRBV7-9, the J gene TRBJ2-7; TRBD2 agrees at 10 bases. The V segment lost 5 bases and the J segment 5 bases; nucleotides outside the gene matches: 6. Germline loops: CDR1 SEHNR, CDR2 FQNEAQ (reference sequence). The CDR3 runs to 14 residues. CDR3 bases: TGTGCCAGCAGCCTTGGACTAGCGGAAAACGAGCAGTACTTC. Translating it yields CASSLGLAENEQYF. The complete variable domain, with remaining parts taken from reference TRBV7-9 and TRBJ2-7, reads DTGVSQNPRHKITKRGQNVTFRCDPISEHNRLYWYRQTLGQGPEFLTYFQNEAQLEKSRLLSDRFSAERPKGSFSTLEIQRTEQGDSAMYLCASSLGLAENEQYFGPGTRLTVT.

This clone was found a few times. CDR3 region: CASGLSVAGDTQYF. For the CDR3, the DNA is TGTGCTAGTGGTTTGTCCGTAGCGGGAGATACGCAGTATTTT. The chain combines TRBV12-5 with TRBJ2-3; 7 bases are a match to TRBD2. Germline V gives CDR1 LGHNT, CDR2 FRNRAP. The CDR3 runs 14 residues. Unmatched junction bases numbered 4, after V lost 2 bases and J lost 5 bases. Full variable domain (rest looked up from reference TRBV12-5 and TRBJ2-3): DARVTQTPRHKVTEMGQEVTMRCQPILGHNTVFWYRQTMMQGLELLAYFRNRAPLDDSGMPKDRFSAEMPDATLATLKIQPSEPRDSAVYFCASGLSVAGDTQYFGPGTRLTVL.

The chain carries TRBV5-1 and TRBJ1-2; 12 bases match TRBD1. With V trimmed by 7 bases and J by 3 bases, 10 bases remained unmatched. The germline V gene encodes CDR1 SGHRS and CDR2 YFSETQ. The CDR3 covers 16 residues. DNA for the CDR3: TGCGCCAGCTCGCAGGGACAGGGGGCGCGGTACTATGGCTACACCTTC. Encoded protein: CASSQGQGARYYGYTF.

The rearrangement links TRBV11-2 to TRBJ2-3; TRBD2 is a possible D gene (6 bases). Looked up from germline, CDR1 is SGHAT and CDR2 is FQNNGV. V was shortened by 6 bases and J by 2 bases, with 15 bases between the two germline ends. The CDR3 is 15 amino acids. The DNA for the CDR3 is TGTGCCAGCAGGATTAGGGCGGGGAACACAGATACGCAGTATTTT. It specifies CASRIRAGNTDTQYF.

The chain couples TRBV4-1 to TRBJ1-1; a weak D match, TRBD1 (6 bases). The CDR3 loop spans 16 amino acids. The germline CDR1 and CDR2 sequences are MGHRA and YSYEKL. The V end lost 0 bases, the J end lost 8 bases, and 19 bases lay between the germline ends. The CDR3 DNA sequence: TGCGCCAGCAGCCAAGAAGGGACACTCCCCCTGGGGGAAGCTTTCTTT. As protein: CASSQEGTLPLGEAFF.

On this clone: Mismatch with germline at one junction end may stem from a read error. This rearrangement joins TRBV7-7 to TRBJ2-3, with D perhaps TRBD2 (7 bases). CDR1 is SSHAT, CDR2 FNYEAQ, per germline (reference sequence). CDR3 size: 15 residues. The CDR3 nucleotides are TGTGCTAGCAGCTTAGGCGGGGGCCTCGGAGAGACGCAGTATTTT. The encoded protein is CASSLGGGLGETQYF.

The chain combines TRBV7-8 with TRBJ1-1, with D perhaps TRBD1 (6 bases). In germline, CDR1 is SGHVS, CDR2 FQNEAQ. The V end lost 4 bases, the J end lost 1 base, and 10 bases lay between the germline ends. The CDR3 totals 14 residues. The CDR3 nucleotides are TGTGCCAGCAGCTACTGGACAGCGAACACTGAAGCTTTCTTT. As protein: CASSYWTANTEAFF.

This chain joins TRBV7-2 and TRBJ2-3; TRBD1 might be the D (5 bases). Germline assignment: CDR1 SGHTA and CDR2 FQGNSA. This CDR3 has 14 amino acids. Trimming left V 5 bases short and J 2 bases short, with 11 bases between. CDR3 DNA sequence: TGTGCCAGCAGCCGCCAGGGTACCACAGATACGCAGTATTTT. This gives the protein CASSRQGTTDTQYF.

This clone was seen only a few times. The chain couples TRBV5-6 to TRBJ2-5; 10 positions agree with TRBD2. There are 15 residues in the CDR3. V shed 4 bases, J shed 1 base, and the junction held 4 bases outside the gene matches. The germline gives CDR1 SGHDT, CDR2 YYEEEE. CDR3 in DNA: TGTGCCAGCAGCACTCGACTAGCGGGCCAAGAGACCCAGTACTTC. It yields the protein CASSTRLAGQETQYF. Combining the CDR3 with reference TRBV5-6 and TRBJ2-5 gives the whole variable domain DAGVTQSPTHLIKTRGQQVTLRCSPKSGHDTVSWYQQALGQGPQFIFQYYEEEERQRGNFPDRFSGHQFPNYSSELNVNALLLGDSALYLCASSTRLAGQETQYFGPGTRLLVL.

A few counts support this clone. V is TRBV28 and J is TRBJ1-2; D possibly corresponds to TRBD1 (5 bases). CDR1 is MDHEN, CDR2 SYDVKM, per germline. CDR3 length: 13 amino acids. Trimming pared 5 bases from V and 1 base from J, leaving 8 bases between. CDR3 DNA sequence: TGTGCCAGCAGTCTACAGGATAACTATGGCTACACCTTC. Its protein product is CASSLQDNYGYTF.

This clone was observed a few times. The J gene is TRBJ2-7, the V gene TRBV9, with 10 bases identical to TRBD2. Per the germline V gene, CDR1 is SGDLS and CDR2 is YYNGEE. The J segment lost 2 bases and the V segment lost 0 bases, leaving 2 bases of the junction unmatched. This CDR3 has 15 residues. The CDR3 DNA sequence: TGTGCCAGCAGCGTAGAGAGCGGGAGGGCCTACGAGCAGTACTTC. This encodes CASSVESGRAYEQYF.

The chain links TRBV30 to TRBJ2-7; weak D call: TRBD1 (6 bases). CDR1 and CDR2 (germline): GTSNPN, SVGIG (reference sequence). The CDR3 is 11 amino acids. The V gene lost 2 bases and the J gene lost 8 bases, with 10 bases spanning the gap. CDR3 sequence: CAWSTQGQQYF. The DNA of the CDR3 is TGTGCCTGGAGTACACAGGGTCAGCAGTACTTC.

This sequence joins TRBV7-9 and TRBJ2-7, with 7 bases lining up with TRBD2. Germline V lookup: CDR1 SEHNR, CDR2 FQNEAQ (reference sequence). The CDR3 loop spans 13 amino acids. With V trimmed by 0 bases and J by 7 bases, 3 bases remained unmatched. CDR3 residues: CASSLAGGREQYF. The CDR3 bases are TGTGCCAGCAGCTTAGCGGGAGGGCGTGAGCAGTACTTC.

V is TRBV29-1 and J is TRBJ2-5, with D possibly TRBD1 on 6 matching bases. The J call may be incorrect, as the DNA end agrees better with TRBJ2-7. The CDR3 spans 11 residues. The germline gives CDR1 SQVTM, CDR2 ANQGSEA. Here the CDR3 reads CSVVQGHEQYF. Here the CDR3 DNA reads TGCAGCGTTGTTCAGGGGCACGAGCAGTACTTC.